This TCR beta chain emerged from a study of shared clonotypes between healthy human individuals (dated by TCRdb to 2019 to 2021). Regarding the study in general: Three men and two women, aged 18 to 49 years, made up the cohort. To estimate repertoire size and how much clonotype sharing occurs between individuals, the study deeply sequenced the blood TCR repertoires of 5 or 6 healthy adults. To increase sequencing depth and limit assay-specific biases, different laboratories used diverse techniques to prepare libraries and sequence TCR repertoires. For each donor, CD4 naive and CD4 memory were each run on three plates, CD8 naive on two plates, and CD8 memory on one plate. Between about 0.8 and 9 billion PBMCs per donor were obtained by leukapheresis. Broader findings and caveats from the paper: Even with the large sequencing depth, rarefaction of the sorted-subset datasets indicated that sequencing was incomplete. Pairwise subsampling indicated that sequencing depth was expected to affect the degree of clonotype sharing among donors. The small number of donors limited the genetic and exposure-history diversity represented. Naive subsets generally had larger estimated clonotype richness than memory subsets. Clonotypes shared by all four sorted-subset donors showed higher generation probabilities than non-shared clonotypes. Sharing across a handful of donors was observed for around 5% of naive CD4, 3.5% of naive CD8, roughly 2.4% of memory CD4, and roughly 0.43% of memory CD8 clonotypes. Only blood was sampled, and tissue TCR repertoires likely differ from those in blood.

Using the deep immunoSEQ assay, multiplex PCR amplified TCR CDR3 regions from genomic DNA. Extracted genomic DNA from each cell subset was distributed evenly across all wells of several immunoSEQ 96-well plates, and each plate was treated as a replicate. Each replicate PCR for sorted subsets received about 0.2 ug genomic DNA, equal to about 29,000 T cell genomes. The purified libraries were quantified using a Qubit 3.0 fluorometer, sized with a Bioanalyzer 2100, and then quantified again using the KAPA Library Quantification kit. A separate single-read 150-cycle Illumina NextSeq 550 flow cell was used to sequence each immunoSEQ 96-well plate. Concerning the study's data processing: Because the immunoSEQ output included only junctional sequences and no quality scores, the filtering could not be the same as the filtering used for full-length reads. To assign V/J genes and CDR3, sequences were annotated using PyIR, a Python wrapper for IgBLAST v1.9, with IMGT germline references. Any read was removed if the V/J assignment was weak (E-value above 1e-6), the CDR3 was missing, or the read contained stop codons, out-of-frame junctions, or ambiguous translated residues. V3J clonotypes were defined as sequences sharing the same inferred V gene, J gene, and CDR3 amino acid sequence. The percentage overlap between two repertoires was calculated by dividing the number of shared unique clonotypes by the size of the smaller repertoire. RTK rarefaction, the Chao1 estimator, and Recon v2.1 estimates of unobserved clonotypes were used to assess repertoire richness. OLGA was used to compute generation probabilities for all TCRbeta clonotypes that the gDNA method yielded from a handful of donors. This immuneACCESS table, as held by TCRdb, lists in-frame sequences with V and J called but not all clones. Of the missing ones, under half trace to an unresolved V gene in checked studies; the others have no known cause. The D gene and trimming were derived from the DNA, and the V and J assignments and clone size from that table. This sample gives fewer than 850,000 clones in total; about 90% of them show up just once. The ten largest clones represent 34% of the sample.

With regard to this clone: Its antigen is not yet known. No per-base quality is available; no much larger clone lies one base away.

Healthy HIV-negative adults with no recently reported acute infections or vaccinations were included as donors. Every donor was a Caucasian adult residing in Nashville, Tennessee, USA. CD8 memory samples were composed of magnetically selected CD45RO+ cells combined with CCR7-negative CD45RA+ effector memory (TemRA) cells. Blood was obtained by leukapheresis, after which PBMCs were separated by Ficoll-Histopaque density gradient centrifugation and cryopreserved in liquid nitrogen vapor phase. Analytical flow cytometry was used to check the purity and quantity of every magnetically sorted T cell population. From each sorted fraction, genomic DNA was isolated and quantified by UV absorbance on a Nanodrop 2000c. Reading the germline V gene gives CDR1 LGHNA and CDR2 YNFKEQ. V lost 4 bases and J lost 4 bases, and the count of bases not matched to a germline gene is 9. From the cysteine up to the phenylalanine, the CDR3 has a length of 17 residues. Only CDR3 DNA is held: 51 bases, read in frame from base 1.

The receptor comes from a man aged 18 to 35 in good health. Some clones in this sample may be carry-over from other donors' samples. What was sequenced was memory CD8+ T cells from PBMCs. Read against the paper, the sample's cell subset or site label means: CD45RO+ cells pooled with CCR7-negative TemRA cells. Recombination joined TRBV4-2 with TRBJ2-1; TRBD1 agrees with 11 junctional bases. The DNA sequence follows: TGTGCCAGCAGCCGAAGAACGGACAGGGGGCTGTACAATGAGCAGTTCTTC. This sequence encodes CASSRRTDRGLYNEQFF.